The clone carrying this TCR beta chain was observed many times. Conversion of TCR transcripts into cDNA relied on 5'RACE template switching, which added a universal primer site and UMIs. Using its own MiXCR run on the 5' RACE reads, TCRdb lists one record per CDR3 protein. The data show more than 30,000 distinct CDR3 sequences, with 6.5% to 8% seen just once and 20% to 25% held by the top ten. The data were obtained in a study of T cells after yellow fever vaccination. In the study overall: When fractions had low cell numbers, they were prepared with SMART-Seq v4 Ultra Low Input.

Regarding the study as a whole: Contaminating bulk clonotypes could be abundant in FACS-sorted repertoires.

Trimming removed 0 bases at V and 0 bases at J, with 6 bases between. CDR1 is SGHRS and CDR2 is YFSETQ in the germline V gene. The CDR3 runs 15 residues. Sequencing used PBMCs, either bulk or a sorted T-cell subset (CD4+, CD8+, memory, or dextramer-sorted; not recorded which), obtained on the day of the first yellow fever vaccination. The sequence was collected from a man younger than 30 who received the YFV17D yellow fever vaccine. The chain couples TRBV5-1 to TRBJ2-2; D is unresolved. CDR3 protein: CASSLDSPNTGELFF. DNA for the CDR3: TGCGCCAGCAGCTTGGACAGCCCGAACACCGGGGAGCTGTTTTTT.